This is a list of T cell receptor beta chains from one sample in a study of blood T cell repertoires in COVID-19. Repertoires were generated with immunoSEQ multiplex PCR, while TCRdb's copy carries only in-frame clones and drops some. The data contain about 420,000 clones, over 85% of them singletons. The specimen was peripheral blood. The source is a man aged 18 to 29 with COVID-19, enrolled during active disease. Both conserved end residues are trimmed from each CDR3. Fields, in order: V gene, CDR3 protein.

v_call: TRBV7-2
cdr3_aa: ASSLSGTVNSPLH

v_call: TRBV27
cdr3_aa: ASSLTGGRNIQY

v_call: TRBV27
cdr3_aa: ASRFAGGSYEQY

v_call: TRBV28
cdr3_aa: ASSPQFASGRFSADTQY

v_call: TRBV6-4
cdr3_aa: AAKTGTAKNGYT

v_call: TRBV5-5
cdr3_aa: ASSTLTGDETQY

v_call: TRBV27
cdr3_aa: ASSNGLAGGNEQF

v_call: TRBV24-1
cdr3_aa: ATSDSGADNEQF

v_call: TRBV6-1
cdr3_aa: ASSDRNQPQH

v_call: TRBV7-2
cdr3_aa: ASSWFGRASMSSYNEQF

v_call: TRBV30
cdr3_aa: AWSYRGAMNTEAF

v_call: TRBV18
cdr3_aa: ASSPLRSEQY

v_call: TRBV14
cdr3_aa: ASSQEYSGNTIY

v_call: TRBV5-6
cdr3_aa: ASSLRGANTEAF

v_call: TRBV4-2
cdr3_aa: ASSQATSGISGELF

v_call: TRBV6-5
cdr3_aa: ASSYYAGASYEQY

v_call: TRBV2
cdr3_aa: ASRQGGDQPQH

v_call: TRBV18
cdr3_aa: ASSPRLAGGNIQY

v_call: TRBV5-1
cdr3_aa: ASSPYGQGNTGELF

v_call: TRBV4-1
cdr3_aa: ASSALPGQGSYGYT

v_call: TRBV9
cdr3_aa: ASSPGFEQF

v_call: TRBV2
cdr3_aa: ASTLGGAQETQY

v_call: TRBV19
cdr3_aa: ASHDTDSEQF

v_call: TRBV6-5
cdr3_aa: ASSYSRGINNSPFH

v_call: TRBV10-3
cdr3_aa: AISSPGTGNTEAF

v_call: TRBV27
cdr3_aa: ASSFYGGLGTEAF

v_call: TRBV27
cdr3_aa: ASAPRTGVRSYNSPLH

v_call: TRBV11-1
cdr3_aa: ASRGTSGRSTDTQY

v_call: TRBV5-5
cdr3_aa: ASSLTDYGYT

v_call: TRBV11-2
cdr3_aa: ASSPGQGFNQPQH

v_call: TRBV29-1
cdr3_aa: SVGGGYYEQY

v_call: TRBV19
cdr3_aa: ASRGGTAESTDTQY

v_call: TRBV11-2
cdr3_aa: ASSLEANQPQH

v_call: TRBV2
cdr3_aa: ASSAFWGGTGELF

v_call: TRBV5-5
cdr3_aa: ASSRNRGYNEQF

v_call: TRBV19
cdr3_aa: ASSIVPGSYTEAF

v_call: TRBV2
cdr3_aa: AGCHEQY

v_call: TRBV7-9
cdr3_aa: ASTGGTGHTGELF

v_call: TRBV19
cdr3_aa: ASSKDPFQETQY

v_call: TRBV7-9
cdr3_aa: ASTPRVPVYEQY

v_call: TRBV27
cdr3_aa: ASSPGTGQPQH

v_call: TRBV28
cdr3_aa: ASSFGRDRGNQPQH

v_call: TRBV6-2/TRBV6-3
cdr3_aa: ASSFRGRVKNIQY

v_call: TRBV7-3
cdr3_aa: ASSRLGGRVTDTQY

v_call: TRBV7-6
cdr3_aa: ASSSYSTRVNEQF

v_call: TRBV4-1
cdr3_aa: ASSQEGTGRDEQF

v_call: TRBV27
cdr3_aa: ASSLFYRNTEAF

v_call: TRBV6-6
cdr3_aa: ASFPHTGNTEAF

v_call: TRBV5-6
cdr3_aa: ASSLEIGGFGNEKLF

v_call: TRBV5-1
cdr3_aa: ASSSSGGDYNEQF

v_call: TRBV5-1
cdr3_aa: ASSLEGLGNTIY

v_call: TRBV10-2
cdr3_aa: ASTGRNYGYT

v_call: TRBV11-2
cdr3_aa: ASSLVPGLAAGGF